These 28 T cell receptor beta chains were sequenced from one sample in a study of identifying expanded T cells in peripheral blood. Measured with immunoSEQ multiplex PCR; TCRdb has only the in-frame clones, and not every one. The sample has about 110,000 clones, 88% seen once. Material for sequencing was blood. Receptors originate from a person aged 18 to 70 in good health.

The chain employs TRBV21-1 and TRBJ1-2; TRBD1 was called by the table and not checked on the DNA. TRBV21-1 corresponds to a pseudogene. The CDR3 contains 16 residues. The DNA of the CDR3 is TGTGCCAGCCCGCTTCCTAAACAGGGAGCTAACTATGGCTACACCTTC. It specifies CASPLPKQGANYGYTF.

The gene calls are TRBV5-1 and TRBJ1-4; TRBD1 matches 7 bases. CDR1 SGHRS and CDR2 YFSETQ come from the germline V gene. CDR3 length equals 13 residues. V lost 6 bases to trimming and J lost 6 bases; unmatched junction nucleotides: 5. The CDR3 DNA sequence: TGCGCCAGCAACAGGGGATTGGATGAAAAACTGTTTTTT. Amino acid sequence: CASNRGLDEKLFF.

This chain joins TRBV2 and TRBJ2-1; tentatively, D is TRBD2 (5 bases). CDR1 and CDR2 from the germline V gene are SNHLY and FYNNEI. The CDR3 has 14 residues. The germline V and J ends were trimmed by 4 bases and 6 bases, with 13 bases remaining between them. The CDR3 DNA reads as TGTGCCAGCAGTGCTAGCCGGGTCCGCAATGAGCAGTTCTTC. This encodes CASSASRVRNEQFF.

The V call is TRBV7-8, the J call TRBJ2-2; D call uncertain. The germline V gene has CDR1 SGHVS and CDR2 FQNEAQ. The CDR3 has 13 residues. V dropped 6 bases and J dropped 1 base, with 6 bases sitting between them. The CDR3 is CASRNRNTGELFF. The CDR3 nucleotides are TGTGCCAGCAGGAACAGGAACACCGGGGAGCTGTTTTTT.

This sequence joins TRBV19 and TRBJ1-5, with 12 bases matching TRBD1. CDR1 and CDR2 from the germline V gene are LNHDA and SQIVND (reference sequence). Trimming at V came to 10 bases and at J to 7 bases, leaving 14 bases not matched to a gene. This CDR3 is 16 amino acids long. The CDR3 nucleotides read TGTGCCACTCTAAGAAGGGGACAGGGGGCAAACCAGCCCCAGCATTTT. Amino acid sequence: CATLRRGQGANQPQHF.

The chain links TRBV18 to TRBJ1-4, with TRBD1 matching over 11 bases. CDR1 and CDR2 from the germline V gene are KGHSH and LQKENI. CDR3 size: 15 residues. The V segment lost 1 base and the J segment 6 bases; nucleotides outside the gene matches: 1. CDR3 region: CASSPRGQGDEKLFF. The CDR3 coding sequence is TGTGCCAGCTCACCACGGGGACAGGGGGATGAAAAACTGTTTTTT.

The V call is TRBV5-1, the J call TRBJ2-6; TRBD1 agrees at 9 bases. This CDR3 contains 16 residues. The germline CDR1 and CDR2 sequences are SGHRS and YFSETQ. V shed 4 bases and J 4 bases; nucleotides not matched to a gene: 6. This CDR3 is CASSPGTGFGANVLTF. The DNA for the CDR3 is TGCGCCAGCAGCCCCGGGACAGGGTTCGGGGCCAACGTCCTGACTTTC.

The V gene is TRBV4-1, the J gene TRBJ1-4; D not resolved. The length of the CDR3 is 16 residues. Trimming left V 0 bases short and J 5 bases short, with 13 bases between. Germline V gene data show CDR1 as MGHRA and CDR2 as YSYEKL. The CDR3, as DNA: TGCGCCAGCAGCCAAGAAGGGCTCCTCTGGAATGAAAAACTGTTTTTT. Its protein product is CASSQEGLLWNEKLFF.

This clone was detected a few times. The chain combines TRBV27 with TRBJ2-3; the D gene is possibly TRBD1 (5 bases). The CDR3 is 12 residues long. Germline lookup yields CDR1 MNHEY and CDR2 SMNVEV (reference sequence). Trimming stripped 6 bases from V and 3 bases from J, with 7 bases between. In DNA, the CDR3 is TGTGCCAGCAGACACAGGACAGATACGCAGTATTTT. This encodes CASRHRTDTQYF.

The chain uses TRBV28 and TRBJ1-1, with D hard to call. The germline V gene has CDR1 MDHEN and CDR2 SYDVKM. The CDR3 spans 13 residues. V was shortened by 11 bases and J by 0 bases, with 13 bases between the two germline ends. As DNA, the CDR3 is TGTGCCGGACGAGTTTCGGTGAACACTGAAGCTTTCTTT. This encodes CAGRVSVNTEAFF.

J is TRBJ1-1 and V is TRBV11-2, with no clear D. Trimming cost V 0 bases and J 7 bases, with 9 bases left between them. The CDR3 totals 13 residues. In germline, CDR1 is SGHAT, CDR2 FQNNGV. The CDR3 nucleotides read TGTGCCAGCAGCTTAGATGGAAGAGGTGAAGCTTTCTTT. Its protein product is CASSLDGRGEAFF.

The chain carries TRBV19 and TRBJ1-5; the D gene is possibly TRBD1 (6 bases). Per the germline V gene, CDR1 is LNHDA and CDR2 is SQIVND (reference sequence). The length of the CDR3 is 15 residues. Trimming removed 6 bases at V and 0 bases at J, with 12 bases between. Here the CDR3 DNA reads TGTGCCAGTAGACCAAACAGGGTTAGCAATCAGCCCCAGCATTTT. It codes for CASRPNRVSNQPQHF.

This clone was observed a handful of times. Compared with germline, one end of the junction differs, possibly owing to a read error. This rearrangement joins TRBV7-2 to TRBJ2-3; D tentatively reads TRBD1 or TRBD2 (5 bases each). CDR1 SGHTA and CDR2 FQGNSA come from the germline V gene. This CDR3 has 11 amino acids. The CDR3 protein is CASSRPGPPLF. CDR3 DNA: TGTGCCAGCAGCCGACCGGGACCCCCCCTTTTT.

V usage is TRBV9 and J usage is TRBJ2-7; possibly TRBD2 for D (5 bases). The germline CDR1 and CDR2 sequences are SGDLS and YYNGEE. The length of the CDR3 is 14 residues. V shed 0 bases and J shed 1 base, with 8 bases lying between them. CDR3 sequence (DNA): TGTGCCAGCAGCGTAGGGACTGTTTCCTACGAGCAGTACTTC. Amino acid sequence: CASSVGTVSYEQYF.

The gene calls are TRBV13 and TRBJ1-3; tentative D call: TRBD1 (6 bases). Germline V gives CDR1 PRHDT, CDR2 FYEKMQ (reference sequence). CDR3 length: 14 amino acids. The V end lost 8 bases, the J end lost 7 bases, and 18 bases lay between the germline ends. In DNA, the CDR3 is TGTGCCAGCGGTGATGGGGGGCAAACGAACACCATATATTTT. Its protein is CASGDGGQTNTIYF.

This clone has more than one count but fewer than ten. This rearrangement joins TRBV27 to TRBJ1-1, with D possibly TRBD1 on 5 matching bases. Trimming pared 5 bases from V and 0 bases from J, leaving 16 bases between. The CDR3 has 16 amino acids. Germline V gives CDR1 MNHEY, CDR2 SMNVEV (reference sequence). CDR3: CASSDGGKYMNTEAFF. CDR3 bases: TGTGCCAGCAGTGACGGGGGGAAATACATGAACACTGAAGCTTTCTTT.

V usage is TRBV6-5 and J usage is TRBJ2-2; maybe TRBD1 (8 bases). Trimming took off 6 bases at V and 6 bases at J, with 17 bases between the two ends. Germline CDR1 reads MNHEY; CDR2 reads SVGAGI. This CDR3 has 15 residues. The CDR3, as DNA: TGTGCCAGCAGGCCCCAGGGGGCGGGGGCCGGGGAGCTGTTTTTT. This codes for CASRPQGAGAGELFF.

The V call is TRBV28, the J call TRBJ2-1, with D unresolved. The CDR3 totals 15 residues. Trimming removed 2 bases from V and 0 bases from J, with 8 bases in between. Germline-derived CDR1 and CDR2 are MDHEN and SYDVKM. As DNA, the CDR3 is TGTGCCAGCAGTTTACCCGCCCGCTCCTACAATGAGCAGTTCTTC. Translation: CASSLPARSYNEQFF.

The chain employs TRBV29-1 and TRBJ2-1, with TRBD2 as a possible D gene (6 bases). CDR3 length: 14 residues. CDR1 SQVTM and CDR2 ANQGSEA come from the germline V gene. V was clipped by 2 bases and J by 4 bases, with 12 bases between them. The CDR3 is CSVERGTGYNEQFF. The CDR3, as DNA: TGCAGCGTTGAACGGGGGACGGGGTACAATGAGCAGTTCTTC.

This chain connects TRBV25-1 to TRBJ1-4, with a weak D call TRBD1 (5 bases). This CDR3 is built from 14 residues. Trimming removed 10 bases at V and 6 bases at J, with 18 bases between. The germline V gene encodes CDR1 MGHDK and CDR2 SYGVNS. The CDR3 spells CAIDVGEGYEKLFF. In DNA, the CDR3 is TGTGCCATCGATGTTGGTGAGGGGTATGAAAAACTGTTTTTT.

The chain carries TRBV5-6 and TRBJ1-5, with a possible D match to TRBD1 (5 bases). The CDR3 is 13 residues long. Trimming shortened V by 0 bases and J by 6 bases, and 7 bases separated the two germline ends. Germline V gene sequence: CDR1 SGHDT, CDR2 YYEEEE. The CDR3 DNA reads TGTGCCAGCAGCTTGGGTAGGGGTCAGCCCCAGCATTTT. This sequence encodes CASSLGRGQPQHF.

The chain carries TRBV4-1 and TRBJ2-3; no definite D call. CDR3 length: 13 residues. The V end lost 2 bases, the J end lost 6 bases, and 9 bases lay between the germline ends. Germline V CDR1 and CDR2: MGHRA, YSYEKL. CDR3 sequence: CASSQNGFDTQYF. CDR3 coding DNA: TGCGCCAGCAGCCAAAATGGATTCGATACGCAGTATTTT.

The rearrangement joins TRBV4-3 to TRBJ2-2, with D tentatively TRBD2 (6 bases). Deletions cut 5 bases from V and 4 bases from J, with 11 bases between. The CDR3 is made up of 14 amino acids. Germline CDR1 LGHNA, CDR2 YSLEER. CDR3 amino acids: CASSKVEGTGELFF. CDR3 bases: TGCGCCAGCAGCAAAGTGGAGGGCACCGGGGAGCTGTTTTTT.

The genes are TRBV2 and TRBJ2-2; 8 bases map to TRBD2. The V and J ends lost 2 bases and 7 bases, in that order; junction bases with no gene match: 12. Germline assignment: CDR1 SNHLY and CDR2 FYNNEI. The CDR3 length is 17 residues. CDR3 region: CASSESGGRILVGELFF. The CDR3 nucleotides read TGTGCCAGCAGTGAATCGGGGGGGCGGATCTTGGTCGGGGAGCTGTTTTTT.

This chain connects TRBV19 to TRBJ1-2, with 8 bases aligning to TRBD1. CDR1 and CDR2 (germline): LNHDA, SQIVND (reference sequence). This CDR3 region has 14 residues. J lost 1 base, V lost 10 bases, and 8 bases had no gene match. The CDR3 loop is CATSDRVHNYGYTF. CDR3 nucleotide sequence: TGTGCCACCTCGGACAGGGTACATAACTATGGCTACACCTTC.

The genes are TRBV6-6 and TRBJ1-5, with 9 bases lining up with TRBD1. The ends lost 2 bases at V and 6 bases at J; junction bases unmatched: 5. CDR3 length: 15 residues. In germline, CDR1 is MNHNY, CDR2 SVGAGI (reference sequence). CDR3 in DNA: TGTGCCAGCAGTTACGAACAGGGGGCCGGTCAGCCCCAGCATTTT. Its protein product is CASSYEQGAGQPQHF.

This clone has just a few counts. This chain links TRBV28 with TRBJ1-2; D remains unclear. The CDR3 runs to 14 residues. V lost 8 bases and J 4 bases, leaving 17 bases between the germline ends. The germline gives CDR1 MDHEN, CDR2 SYDVKM. The CDR3 DNA is TGTGCCAGCTACCCGGGCGCTCCTGGCTATGGCTACACCTTC. Protein: CASYPGAPGYGYTF.

The genes are TRBV5-1 and TRBJ2-3; 9 bases line up with TRBD2. V shed 3 bases, J shed 3 bases, and the junction held 11 bases outside the gene matches. Germline CDR1 SGHRS, CDR2 YFSETQ. This CDR3 comprises 17 residues. The CDR3 coding sequence is TGCGCCAGCAGCTCCCGGCGGAGCGGGAGGTTGACAGATACGCAGTATTTT. It translates to CASSSRRSGRLTDTQYF.